Given below is one T cell receptor (beta chain) in context. As yet, its antigen is unknown. This sample stems from a study of Ad26.COV2.S vaccination and SARS-CoV-2 variants. General study results and limits: Vaccinees displayed broader spike-specific TCR repertoires than placebo recipients. Total T cell responses may have been underestimated by the TCR breadth and depth analyses.

Using immunoSEQ multiplex PCR, the repertoire was profiled, and TCRdb retains in-frame clones only, with some absent. The data hold 300,000 to 400,000 clones, with about 90% observed a single time. The sample was peripheral blood, taken after recovery from COVID-19. The origin of this receptor is a human donor who had recovered from COVID-19.

As DNA, the CDR3 is TGTGCCAGCAGCTTGATTTACACTGAAGCTTTCTTT. Translation gives CASSLIYTEAFF. The chain joins TRBV5-5 to TRBJ1-1; D is ambiguous. Trimming removed 1 base from V and 3 bases from J, with 4 bases in between. Germline V gene lookup returns CDR1 SGHKS and CDR2 YYEKEE (reference sequence). The CDR3 consists of 12 residues.